These T cell receptor beta chains were read from a single sample in a study of OX40 agonist ivuxolimab in advanced cancers. Data came from immunoSEQ multiplex PCR; TCRdb stores just in-frame clones and leaves some out. The data show 95,000 to 110,000 clones, approximately 90% seen once. The sample consisted of CD4+ or CD8+ T cells sorted from blood, taken in a trial of the OX40 agonist ivuxolimab. The receptors derive from an adult with an advanced solid tumor such as melanoma, head and neck, liver or kidney cancer. Both conserved end residues are part of each CDR3. Not every row has a clone size; where given, it reads once, few, many or a size class.

clone size,J gene,V gene,CDR3 protein
-,TRBJ2-7,TRBV5-4,CASSLGGTASSYEQYF
-,TRBJ2-5,TRBV7-2,CASSLQAGAGETQYF
-,TRBJ2-6,TRBV7-2,CASSFQPLSSGANVLTF
-,TRBJ2-1,TRBV7-7,CASSLEGGGYNEQFF
-,TRBJ2-7,TRBV19,CASSPGTYEQYF
-,TRBJ1-4,TRBV10-1,CASSESGTGSEKLFF
-,TRBJ1-1,TRBV20-1,CSAGDIEAFF
-,TRBJ2-1,TRBV11-3,CASSLGEGASYNEQFF
-,TRBJ1-4,TRBV27,CASSPGQGDNEKLFF
-,TRBJ2-7,TRBV6-5,CASRSSGVGYEQYF
once,TRBJ1-6,TRBV4-1,CASSPFPDYNSPLHF
once,TRBJ1-6,TRBV9,CASSDPSFSYNSPLHF
-,TRBJ2-2,TRBV28,CASSLLAANTGELFF
-,TRBJ1-1,TRBV27,CASSLRGSGTEAFF
-,TRBJ2-6,TRBV28,CASSPRQGVASGANVLTF
-,TRBJ2-7,TRBV10-3,CAISETSGSYEQYF
-,TRBJ1-1,TRBV5-6,CASSSWNSNTEAFF
once,TRBJ1-1,TRBV18,CASSPLGTTNTEAFF
-,TRBJ2-1,TRBV5-4,CASNSGIYNEQFF
-,TRBJ2-3,TRBV25-1,CASSESVGQSTDTQYF
-,TRBJ2-3,TRBV29-1,CSGQGPDTQYF
-,TRBJ2-5,TRBV5-1,CASSLEETQYF
-,TRBJ2-5,TRBV9,CASSADRGMQETQYF
-,TRBJ2-1,TRBV7-3,CASSSGTSGTAEQFF
-,TRBJ1-5,TRBV27,CASSLEGRLGNQPQHF
once,TRBJ2-7,TRBV28,CASSSGTPKSYEQYF
-,TRBJ1-1,TRBV10-3,CAISEGILVTEAFF
-,TRBJ2-7,TRBV5-5,CATRLLLGTIAEQYF
-,TRBJ2-2,TRBV11-3,CASSLGGQGPTGELFF
-,TRBJ2-1,TRBV5-6,CASSFRDRAYNEQFF
-,TRBJ2-1,TRBV7-9,CASSLGSGRWGEQFF
-,TRBJ2-7,TRBV21-1,CASANSPAYEQYF
-,TRBJ2-3,TRBV28,CASGLTAPDTQYF
-,TRBJ2-1,TRBV5-1,CASSDGVDEQFF
-,TRBJ2-1,TRBV6-1,CASFAATSGTAEQFF
-,TRBJ1-6,TRBV19,CASSINHRGRGDSPLHF
-,TRBJ2-2,TRBV5-6,CASSLNTGELFF
-,TRBJ1-4,TRBV7-6,CASSPNFATNEKLFF
-,TRBJ2-3,TRBV9,CASSAGTSGSTYF